The 32 T cell receptor beta chains below all came from one sample that was sequenced in a study of CD8 T cells in ankylosing spondylitis. General study points: Characteristic, it appeared, of ankylosing spondylitis blood was a TCR beta motif of eight highly homologous variants.

These receptors' antigens are unknown. TCRdb re-analysed the 5' RACE reads in MiXCR, keeping a single row per CDR3 protein. The sample carries about 800,000 distinct CDR3 sequences, 12% recorded once. The sequenced material came from blood, either unsorted or a sorted T cell fraction (not recorded which). These receptors were taken from a male donor with ankylosing spondylitis.

The chain has TRBV4-2 and TRBJ1-1, with D unresolved. Germline V gives CDR1 LGHNA, CDR2 YNFKEQ. The length of the CDR3 is 16 residues. Trimming cost V 3 bases and J 4 bases, with 18 bases left between them. The CDR3 is CASSQGRSGEGTEAFF. The CDR3 DNA is TGTGCCAGCAGCCAGGGTAGGTCGGGAGAGGGCACTGAAGCTTTCTTT.

This clonotype has a handful of counts. The J gene is TRBJ1-6, the V gene TRBV3-1; possibly TRBD1 for D (6 bases). Trimming took off 1 base at V and 5 bases at J, with 9 bases between the two ends. The CDR3 length is 15 residues. Germline CDR1 reads LGHDT; CDR2 reads YNNKEL (reference sequence). Here the CDR3 reads CASSQVWDNNSPLHF. The CDR3 bases are TGTGCCAGCAGCCAAGTGTGGGACAATAATTCACCCCTCCACTTT.

The J gene is TRBJ2-3, the V gene TRBV12-3 or TRBV12-4; D is undetermined. V lost 6 bases and J lost 4, with 8 bases in between. CDR3 length equals 12 residues. CDR3 protein: CASRLDADTQYF. The CDR3 DNA reads as TGTGCCAGCAGATTGGACGCAGATACGCAGTATTTT.

This clonotype was counted between two and nine times. This chain joins TRBV7-2 and TRBJ1-1; maybe TRBD1 (6 bases). CDR1 and CDR2 from the germline V gene are SGHTA and FQGNSA. The length of the CDR3 is 15 residues. Trimming cost V 3 bases and J 3 bases, with 14 bases left between them. This CDR3 is CASSFYRVGDTEAFF. As DNA, the CDR3 is TGTGCCAGCAGCTTTTACAGGGTCGGGGACACTGAAGCTTTCTTT.

This clonotype occurred many times. The chain uses TRBV7-2 and TRBJ1-2, with 11 positions matching TRBD1. This CDR3 region has 15 residues. Losses at the gene ends were 5 bases for V and 6 bases for J; bases not matched to a gene: 8. The germline gives CDR1 SGHTA, CDR2 FQGNSA. This CDR3 is CASSTGQGATNGYTF. As DNA, the CDR3 is TGTGCCAGCAGCACCGGACAGGGGGCAACTAATGGCTACACCTTC.

The V call is TRBV7-2, the J call TRBJ2-1, with 10 bases that match TRBD2. Germline V gene sequence: CDR1 SGHTA, CDR2 FQGNSA. V gave up 5 bases and J gave up 5 bases; unmatched junction bases: 3. The CDR3 length is 14 residues. CDR3 DNA sequence: TGTGCCAGCAGCACTAGCGGGGTGGACAATGAGCAGTTCTTC. This encodes CASSTSGVDNEQFF.

This clonotype was recorded a few times. The chain has TRBV9 and TRBJ2-7; 9 nucleotides agree with TRBD2. Germline V gene lookup returns CDR1 SGDLS and CDR2 YYNGEE. The CDR3 is 17 amino acids. The V segment lost 0 bases and the J segment 0 bases; nucleotides outside the gene matches: 7. CDR3 coding DNA: TGTGCCAGCAGCGTAGGAGCTAGCGGGATAAGCTCCTACGAGCAGTACTTC. This translates into CASSVGASGISSYEQYF.

This clonotype was recorded many times. V is TRBV29-1 and J is TRBJ2-5, with 11 positions matching TRBD1. The CDR3 contains 12 residues. Looked up from germline, CDR1 is SQVTM and CDR2 is ANQGSEA. The V and J ends lost 7 bases and 3 bases, in that order; junction bases with no gene match: 1. The CDR3, as DNA: TGCAGCGGGACAGGGGGCGAAGAGACCCAGTACTTC. Translated: CSGTGGEETQYF.

The chain couples TRBV7-3 to TRBJ2-3; 8 bases map to TRBD2. This CDR3 comprises 15 residues. Germline V gene sequence: CDR1 SGHTA, CDR2 FQGTGA. J lost 3 bases, V lost 6 bases, and 8 bases had no gene match. CDR3 nucleotide sequence: TGTGCCAGCAGTTCGACTAGCGAGCTAACAGATACGCAGTATTTT. Translated: CASSSTSELTDTQYF.

This clonotype was counted a few times. The V gene is TRBV7-2, the J gene TRBJ1-4; 9 bases line up with TRBD1. Trimming removed 5 bases from V and 3 bases from J; junction bases left unmatched: 4. The CDR3 length is 15 residues. Germline CDR1 and CDR2: SGHTA and FQGNSA. CDR3 amino acids: CASSRDRAANEKLFF. DNA for the CDR3: TGTGCCAGCAGCCGGGACAGGGCCGCTAATGAAAAACTGTTTTTT. The entire variable domain, with the rest obtained from reference TRBV7-2 and TRBJ1-4, is as follows: GAGVSQSPSNKVTEKGKDVELRCDPISGHTALYWYRQSLGQGLEFLIYFQGNSAPDKSGLPSDRFSAERTGGSVSTLTIQRTQQEDSAVYLCASSRDRAANEKLFFGSGTQLSVL.

This clonotype has at least ten counts. Here the CDR3 reads CATTDRVRLNEQFF. In nucleotides, the CDR3 is TGTGCCACCACGGACAGGGTAAGGTTGAATGAGCAGTTCTTC. The chain employs TRBV25-1 and TRBJ2-1; 8 nucleotides align to TRBD1. This CDR3 spans 14 amino acids. Germline CDR1 MGHDK, CDR2 SYGVNS. V shed 10 bases and J 7 bases; nucleotides not matched to a gene: 12.

Only a few counts were recorded for this clonotype. This chain joins TRBV3-1 and TRBJ2-7; possible D gene TRBD1, 5 bases. This CDR3 has 12 amino acids. CDR1 and CDR2 (germline): LGHDT, YNNKEL (reference sequence). The ends were cut back, 0 bases at V and 9 bases at J, with 9 bases in the middle. The CDR3 DNA reads as TGTGCCAGCAGCCAAGATCAGGGCAGGCAGTACTTC. It is translated as CASSQDQGRQYF.

The rearrangement joins TRBV28 to TRBJ2-1; 8 bases are a match to TRBD2. CDR1 is MDHEN, CDR2 SYDVKM, per germline. CDR3 length equals 11 residues. V shed 4 bases and J 15 bases; nucleotides not matched to a gene: 5. The CDR3 sequence: CASSSGLVGFF. Written as DNA, the CDR3 is TGTGCCAGCAGTTCGGGACTAGTCGGGTTCTTC.

This clonotype was observed a few times. The rearrangement links TRBV5-1 to TRBJ2-5, with 11 nucleotides matching TRBD1. Germline V gene sequence: CDR1 SGHRS, CDR2 YFSETQ. V dropped 2 bases and J dropped 2; count of bases not matched to a gene: 5. The CDR3 is made up of 16 amino acids. CDR3 coding DNA: TGCGCCAGCAGCTTCCCGGGACAGGGGGTTCAAGAGACCCAGTACTTC. It yields the protein CASSFPGQGVQETQYF.

This clonotype has only a few counts. V is TRBV9 and J is TRBJ2-7; D uncertain. The V and J ends lost 7 bases and 4 bases respectively, with 18 bases between them. The CDR3 is made up of 14 amino acids. CDR1 is SGDLS, CDR2 YYNGEE, per germline. CDR3 in amino acids: CASSPTVTEYEQYF. The CDR3 nucleotides read TGTGCCAGCTCTCCAACAGTGACGGAGTACGAGCAGTACTTC.

The chain couples TRBV12-3 or TRBV12-4 to TRBJ2-7; TRBD2 aligns across 10 bases. The CDR3 is 15 amino acids. J was trimmed by 5 bases and V by 0 bases; bases with no gene match: 4. This CDR3 is CASSLALAGVNEQYF. The DNA of the CDR3 is TGTGCCAGCAGTTTAGCGCTAGCGGGGGTAAACGAGCAGTACTTC.

CDR3 sequence reads: CASSPRGLSYNEQFF. In nucleotides, the CDR3 is TGTGCCAGCAGCCCTAGGGGCTTGTCCTACAATGAGCAGTTCTTC. The chain carries TRBV11-2 and TRBJ2-1, with a weak D call TRBD1 (5 bases). This CDR3 is built from 15 residues. With 5 bases removed from V and 1 base from J, the gap between germline ends came to 12 bases. Germline assignment: CDR1 SGHAT and CDR2 FQNNGV.

This clonotype was observed a few times. The rearrangement uses TRBV9 and TRBJ2-2, with TRBD2 as a possible D gene (6 bases). Trimming removed 0 bases from V and 7 bases from J, with 16 bases in between. CDR1 SGDLS and CDR2 YYNGEE come from the germline V gene. The CDR3 loop spans 16 amino acids. In nucleotides, the CDR3 is TGTGCCAGCAGCGTAGCAGCCGGGGGTGCCAGCGGGGAGCTGTTTTTT. Translated, it gives CASSVAAGGASGELFF.

The chain employs TRBV27 and TRBJ2-6; 8 bases are shared with TRBD1. The CDR3 length is 17 residues. J gave up 1 base and V 3 bases, and 5 bases lay outside the gene matches. Germline V CDR1 and CDR2: MNHEY, SMNVEV (reference sequence). The CDR3 loop reads CASSLQGAPSGANVLTF. CDR3 in DNA: TGTGCCAGCAGTTTGCAGGGGGCCCCGTCTGGGGCCAACGTCCTGACTTTC.

The chain is built from TRBV29-1 and TRBJ2-4; the D is unclear. The CDR3 covers 15 residues. The germline V gene has CDR1 SQVTM and CDR2 ANQGSEA. The germline V and J ends were trimmed by 1 base and 1 base, with 11 bases remaining between them. The DNA for the CDR3 is TGCAGCGTTGAAGTCCTCCTTAGGGCCAAAAACATTCAGTACTTC. Translating it yields CSVEVLLRAKNIQYF.

This clonotype was counted between two and nine times. The V and J genes are TRBV15 and TRBJ2-1; 10 bases fit TRBD2. CDR3 length: 15 amino acids. CDR1 is LNHNV and CDR2 is YYDKDF in the germline V gene (reference sequence). Unmatched junction bases numbered 2, after V lost 3 bases and J lost 3 bases. The CDR3 region has the DNA TGTGCCACCAGCAGGAGCGGGGGGGTCTACAATGAGCAGTTCTTC. It codes for CATSRSGGVYNEQFF.

The sample holds a few counts of this clonotype. V and J are TRBV4-2 and TRBJ2-5; the match to TRBD2 covers 10 bases. CDR1 and CDR2 from the germline V gene are LGHNA and YNFKEQ. Trimming took 3 bases from V and 2 from J; bases not matched to a gene: 12. The CDR3 is 18 amino acids. The CDR3 loop is CASSHGGQREGRQETQYF. The CDR3 coding sequence is TGTGCCAGCAGCCACGGAGGGCAGCGGGAGGGACGACAAGAGACCCAGTACTTC.

This clonotype turned up a few times. V is TRBV20-1 and J is TRBJ1-1; D might be TRBD1 (5 bases). The CDR3 covers 15 residues. Germline V gene lookup returns CDR1 DFQATT and CDR2 SNEGSKA (reference sequence). Deletions cut 2 bases from V and 0 bases from J, with 13 bases between. CDR3 in amino acids: CSARRQGSLNTEAFF. The CDR3 nucleotides are TGCAGTGCTAGACGGCAGGGTTCACTGAACACTGAAGCTTTCTTT.

This clonotype was seen ten or more times. The chain uses TRBV20-1 and TRBJ1-1, with TRBD1 as a possible D gene (5 bases). The CDR3 runs 13 residues. Looked up from germline, CDR1 is DFQATT and CDR2 is SNEGSKA (reference sequence). Deletions cut 5 bases from V and 7 bases from J, with 17 bases between. DNA of the CDR3: TGCAGTGCTGCCCGCCGGGACCGCGGTGAAGCTTTCTTT. It yields the protein CSAARRDRGEAFF.

This clonotype showed up just a few times. This rearrangement joins TRBV10-2 to TRBJ1-1; 7 bases are shared with TRBD1. The length of the CDR3 is 16 residues. CDR1 WSHSY and CDR2 SAAADI come from the germline V gene. V gave up 6 bases and J gave up 0 bases; unmatched junction bases: 10. CDR3 nucleotides: TGCGCCAGCAGGACAGGGAGTAGGGCCATGAACACTGAAGCTTTCTTT. Translation: CASRTGSRAMNTEAFF.

This chain connects TRBV20-1 to TRBJ2-7, with 9 bases identical to TRBD2. The CDR3 consists of 14 residues. V lost 6 bases, J lost 6 bases, and 12 bases stayed unmatched. Germline CDR1 and CDR2: DFQATT and SNEGSKA (reference sequence). The CDR3 coding sequence is TGCAGTGCCCAAGCGGGGGGCCCCATAGGCGAGCAGTACTTC. Protein product: CSAQAGGPIGEQYF.

This clonotype showed up many times. The chain employs TRBV28 and TRBJ1-6; D not certain. Germline V CDR1 and CDR2: MDHEN, SYDVKM. The CDR3 spans 14 residues. The V end was cut by 6 bases, the J end by 1 base, with 7 bases between. CDR3 sequence reads: CASSLSSYNSPLHF. The CDR3 DNA sequence: TGTGCCAGCAGCTTGTCGTCCTATAATTCACCCCTCCACTTT. The full variable domain, completed using reference TRBV28 and TRBJ1-6, is DVKVTQSSRYLVKRTGEKVFLECVQDMDHENMFWYRQDPGLGLRLIYFSYDVKMKEKGDIPEGYSVSREKKERFSLILESASTNQTSMYLCASSLSSYNSPLHFGNGTRLTVT.

The V and J genes are TRBV7-9 and TRBJ1-2, with D uncertain. Trimming removed 1 base at V and 4 bases at J, with 19 bases between. The germline CDR1 and CDR2 sequences are SEHNR and FQNEAQ (reference sequence). This CDR3 region has 17 residues. CDR3 coding DNA: TGTGCCAGCAGCTTAGTCACAGCTCCCCATAGGACCTATGGCTACACCTTC. Translating it yields CASSLVTAPHRTYGYTF.

This clonotype has ten or more counts. The CDR3 coding sequence is TGCAGTGCTAGGTCCGGACTAGCGGGAAACAATGAGCAGTTCTTC. Protein sequence: CSARSGLAGNNEQFF. This rearrangement joins TRBV20-1 to TRBJ2-1; 12 bases align to TRBD2. V gave up 3 bases and J gave up 5 bases; unmatched junction bases: 5. CDR1 and CDR2 (germline): DFQATT, SNEGSKA (reference sequence). CDR3 length equals 15 residues.

In this sample, this clonotype turned up a few times. The J gene is TRBJ2-1, the V gene TRBV7-8, with D tentatively TRBD1 or TRBD2 (5 bases each). CDR1 and CDR2 from the germline V gene are SGHVS and FQNEAQ. This CDR3 has 16 amino acids. Deletions cut 5 bases from V and 6 bases from J, with 20 bases between. The CDR3 loop reads CASSARDGVGFNEQFF. In DNA form, the CDR3 reads TGTGCCAGCAGCGCCCGGGACGGTGTTGGATTCAATGAGCAGTTCTTC.

This clonotype was counted only a few times. The chain combines TRBV7-8 with TRBJ1-4; D is perhaps TRBD1 (6 bases). The CDR3 covers 14 residues. Trimming pared 4 bases from V and 8 bases from J, leaving 14 bases between. From germline, CDR1 is SGHVS and CDR2 FQNEAQ. The CDR3 is CASSWRQVEEKLFF. The CDR3 nucleotides read TGTGCCAGCAGCTGGAGACAGGTCGAGGAAAAACTGTTTTTT.

The chain combines TRBV4-3 with TRBJ1-1, with D maybe TRBD1 (5 bases). The CDR3 sequence is 14 residues long. V was cut by 6 bases and J by 5 bases, with 16 bases left in between. The germline gives CDR1 LGHNA, CDR2 YSLEER. The CDR3, as DNA: TGCGCCAGCAGGGACGAGAGTCAGGGAACTGAAGCTTTCTTT. Protein: CASRDESQGTEAFF.